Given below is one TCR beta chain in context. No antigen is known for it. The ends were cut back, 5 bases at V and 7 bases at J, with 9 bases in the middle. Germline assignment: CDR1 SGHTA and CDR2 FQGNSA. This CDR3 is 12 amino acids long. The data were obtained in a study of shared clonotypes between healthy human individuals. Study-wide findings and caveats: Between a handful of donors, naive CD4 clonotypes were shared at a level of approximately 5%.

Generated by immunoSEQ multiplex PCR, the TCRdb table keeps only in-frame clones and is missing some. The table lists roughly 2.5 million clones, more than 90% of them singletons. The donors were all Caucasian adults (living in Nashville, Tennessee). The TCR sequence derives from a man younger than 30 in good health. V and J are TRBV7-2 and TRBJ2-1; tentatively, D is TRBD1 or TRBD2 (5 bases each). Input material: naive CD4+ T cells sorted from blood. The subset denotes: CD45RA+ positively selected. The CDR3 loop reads CASSREGNEQFF. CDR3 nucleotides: TGTGCCAGCAGCCGAGAGGGGAATGAGCAGTTCTTC.